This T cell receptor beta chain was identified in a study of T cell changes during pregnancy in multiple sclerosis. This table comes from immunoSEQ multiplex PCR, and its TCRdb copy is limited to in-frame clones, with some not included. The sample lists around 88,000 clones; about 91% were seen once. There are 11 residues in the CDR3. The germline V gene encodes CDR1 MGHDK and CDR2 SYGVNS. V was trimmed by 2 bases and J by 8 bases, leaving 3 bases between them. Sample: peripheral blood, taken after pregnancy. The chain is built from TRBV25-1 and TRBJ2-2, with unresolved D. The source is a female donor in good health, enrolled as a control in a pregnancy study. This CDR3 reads CASSERGELFF. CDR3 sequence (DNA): TGTGCCAGCAGTGAACGGGGGGAGCTGTTTTTT.